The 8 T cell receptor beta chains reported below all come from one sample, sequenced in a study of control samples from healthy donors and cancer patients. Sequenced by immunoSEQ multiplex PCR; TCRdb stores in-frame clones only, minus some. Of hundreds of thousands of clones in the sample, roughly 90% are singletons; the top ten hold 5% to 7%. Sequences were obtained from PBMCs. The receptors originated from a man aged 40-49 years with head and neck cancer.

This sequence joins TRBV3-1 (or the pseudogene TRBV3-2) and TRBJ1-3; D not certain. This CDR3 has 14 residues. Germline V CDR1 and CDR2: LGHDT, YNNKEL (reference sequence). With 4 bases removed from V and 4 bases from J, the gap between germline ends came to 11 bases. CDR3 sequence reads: CASSPGRWGNTIYF. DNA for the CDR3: TGTGCCAGCAGCCCCGGCAGGTGGGGAAACACCATATATTTT.

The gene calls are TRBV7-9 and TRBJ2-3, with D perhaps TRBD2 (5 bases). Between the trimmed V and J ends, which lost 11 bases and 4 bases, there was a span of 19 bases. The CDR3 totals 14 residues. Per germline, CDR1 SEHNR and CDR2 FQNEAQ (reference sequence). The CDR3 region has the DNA TGTGCCGTACCCAGCGGCCTGGCGCCAGATACGCAGTATTTT. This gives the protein CAVPSGLAPDTQYF.

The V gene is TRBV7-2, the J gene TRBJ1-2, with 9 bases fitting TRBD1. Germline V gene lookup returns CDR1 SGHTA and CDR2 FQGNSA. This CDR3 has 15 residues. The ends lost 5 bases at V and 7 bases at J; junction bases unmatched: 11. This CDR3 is CASSPTWTGERGYTF. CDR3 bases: TGTGCCAGCAGCCCTACCTGGACAGGGGAACGTGGCTACACCTTC.

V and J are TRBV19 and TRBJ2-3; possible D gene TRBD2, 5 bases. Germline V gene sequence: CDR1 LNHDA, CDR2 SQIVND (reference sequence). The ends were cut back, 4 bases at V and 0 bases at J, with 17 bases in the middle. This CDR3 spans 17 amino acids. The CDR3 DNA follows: TGTGCCAGTAGTAAGATGGACGGGCGGGTTAGCACAGATACGCAGTATTTT. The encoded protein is CASSKMDGRVSTDTQYF. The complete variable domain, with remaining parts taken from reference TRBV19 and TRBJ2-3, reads DGGITQSPKYLFRKEGQNVTLSCEQNLNHDAMYWYRQDPGQGLRLIYYSQIVNDFQKGDIAEGYSVSREKKESFPLTVTSAQKNPTAFYLCASSKMDGRVSTDTQYFGPGTRLTVL.

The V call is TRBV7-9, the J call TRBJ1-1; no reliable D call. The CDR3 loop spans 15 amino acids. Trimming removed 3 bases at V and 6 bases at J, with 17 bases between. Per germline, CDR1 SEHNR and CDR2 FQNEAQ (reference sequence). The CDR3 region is CASSFVGDETPEAFF. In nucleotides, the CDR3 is TGTGCCAGCAGCTTCGTGGGCGACGAAACCCCTGAAGCTTTCTTT. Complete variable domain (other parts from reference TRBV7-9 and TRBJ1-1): DTGVSQNPRHKITKRGQNVTFRCDPISEHNRLYWYRQTLGQGPEFLTYFQNEAQLEKSRLLSDRFSAERPKGSFSTLEIQRTEQGDSAMYLCASSFVGDETPEAFFGQGTRLTVV.

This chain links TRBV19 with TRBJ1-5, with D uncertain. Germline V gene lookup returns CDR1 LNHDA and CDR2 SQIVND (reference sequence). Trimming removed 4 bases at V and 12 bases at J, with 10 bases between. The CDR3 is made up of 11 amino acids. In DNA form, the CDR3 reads TGTGCCAGTAGTACAGGCCCCGGCCAGCATTTT. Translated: CASSTGPGQHF. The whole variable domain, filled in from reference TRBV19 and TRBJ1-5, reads DGGITQSPKYLFRKEGQNVTLSCEQNLNHDAMYWYRQDPGQGLRLIYYSQIVNDFQKGDIAEGYSVSREKKESFPLTVTSAQKNPTAFYLCASSTGPGQHFGDGTRLSIL.

CDR3: CASSLAVSSETQYF. The DNA for the CDR3 is TGCGCCAGCAGCTTGGCCGTGAGCTCAGAGACCCAGTACTTC. This chain links TRBV5-1 with TRBJ2-5, with D unresolved. V gave up 0 bases and J gave up 4 bases, with 10 bases separating them. There are 14 residues in the CDR3. Germline V gives CDR1 SGHRS, CDR2 YFSETQ.

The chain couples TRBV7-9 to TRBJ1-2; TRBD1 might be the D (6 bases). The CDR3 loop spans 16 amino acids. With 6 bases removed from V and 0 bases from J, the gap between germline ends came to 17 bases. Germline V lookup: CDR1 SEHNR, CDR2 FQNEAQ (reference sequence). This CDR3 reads CASRRDTLSTNYGYTF. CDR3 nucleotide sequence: TGTGCCAGCAGAAGGGACACGCTGAGTACTAACTATGGCTACACCTTC.